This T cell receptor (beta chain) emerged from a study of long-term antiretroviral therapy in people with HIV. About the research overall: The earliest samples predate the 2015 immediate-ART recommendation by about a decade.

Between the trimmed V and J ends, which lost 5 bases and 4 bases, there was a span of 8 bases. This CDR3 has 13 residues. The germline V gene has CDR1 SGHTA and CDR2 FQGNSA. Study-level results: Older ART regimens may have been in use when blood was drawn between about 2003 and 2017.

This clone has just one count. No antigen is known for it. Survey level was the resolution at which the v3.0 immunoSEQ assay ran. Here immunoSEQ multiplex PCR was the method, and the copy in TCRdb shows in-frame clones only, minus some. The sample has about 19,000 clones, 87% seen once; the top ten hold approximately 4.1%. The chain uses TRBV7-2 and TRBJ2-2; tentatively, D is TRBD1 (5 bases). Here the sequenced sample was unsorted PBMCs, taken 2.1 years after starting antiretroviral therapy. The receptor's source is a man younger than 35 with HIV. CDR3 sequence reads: CASSVQGTGELFF. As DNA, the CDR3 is TGTGCCAGCAGCGTTCAGGGCACCGGGGAGCTGTTTTTT.